Shown below are 18 T cell receptor beta chains from a single sample sequenced in a study of cytomegalovirus exposure and HLA in healthy donors. A multiplex PCR was run with 60 Vbeta primers and 13 Jbeta primers. The method was immunoSEQ multiplex PCR; TCRdb's version includes in-frame clones alone and lacks a portion of them. The profile shows about 110,000 clones, less than 85% of them singletons. Source material: PBMCs. The source of these receptors is a man between 25 and 39 years old in good health and CMV-seropositive.

The V call is TRBV7-8, the J call TRBJ1-6; a weak D match, TRBD1 (5 bases). The CDR3 spans 16 residues. Trimming removed 5 bases at V and 10 bases at J, with 21 bases between. Germline CDR1 SGHVS, CDR2 FQNEAQ. CDR3 nucleotide sequence: TGTGCCAGCAGCCCGGCCCGGGGGGGGGACGCGTCACCCCTCCACTTT. It translates to CASSPARGGDASPLHF.

This clone was counted a few times. The V gene is TRBV13, the J gene TRBJ2-5; 8 positions agree with TRBD1. The germline V gene has CDR1 PRHDT and CDR2 FYEKMQ (reference sequence). With V trimmed by 5 bases and J by 0 bases, 11 bases remained unmatched. The CDR3 runs to 17 residues. The CDR3 sequence: CASSPTGTGKYQETQYF. The CDR3, as DNA: TGTGCCAGCAGCCCAACCGGGACAGGAAAATACCAAGAGACCCAGTACTTC.

The CDR3 loop is CASSPQPATGELFF. CDR3 DNA sequence: TGTGCCAGCAGCCCACAGCCGGCCACCGGGGAGCTGTTTTTT. The V and J genes are TRBV6-5 and TRBJ2-2; no firm D call. In germline, CDR1 is MNHEY, CDR2 SVGAGI. V was shortened by 6 bases and J by 4 bases, with 12 bases between the two germline ends. This CDR3 comprises 14 residues.

This clone was recorded a few times. The gene calls are TRBV4-3 and TRBJ1-5; D is ambiguous. Germline values: CDR1 LGHNA, CDR2 YSLEER. The CDR3 is made up of 16 amino acids. Trimming stripped 0 bases from V and 3 bases from J, with 12 bases between. The CDR3 reads CASSQDRSGPNQPQHF. The CDR3 DNA follows: TGCGCCAGCAGCCAAGATCGCTCGGGTCCCAATCAGCCCCAGCATTTT.

The chain links TRBV27 to TRBJ2-7; the D gene is possibly TRBD1 (6 bases). The CDR3 covers 17 residues. From germline, CDR1 is MNHEY and CDR2 SMNVEV (reference sequence). V was pared by 0 bases and J by 4 bases, with 19 bases between. CDR3 loop: CASSLSPGTQGIYEQYF. DNA for the CDR3: TGTGCCAGCAGTTTATCACCCGGGACCCAGGGGATTTACGAGCAGTACTTC.

The gene calls are TRBV9 and TRBJ2-3; D is unresolved. CDR1 SGDLS and CDR2 YYNGEE come from the germline V gene. V lost 0 bases to trimming and J lost 2 bases, with 10 bases between them. The CDR3 length is 15 residues. The CDR3 coding sequence is TGTGCCAGCAGCGTAGACAGTTATCACACAGATACGCAGTATTTT. Amino acid sequence: CASSVDSYHTDTQYF.

The chain links TRBV6-1 to TRBJ2-4; D not certain. This CDR3 is 15 amino acids long. The V end was cut by 6 bases, the J end by 4 bases, with 16 bases between. CDR1 and CDR2 (germline): MNHNS, SASEGT. The CDR3 sequence is CASSDSHTWKNIQYF. In DNA form, the CDR3 reads TGTGCCAGCAGCGACTCCCATACGTGGAAAAACATTCAGTACTTC.

V gene TRBV19 combines with J gene TRBJ1-5; D is unresolved. Deletions cut 7 bases from V and 0 bases from J, with 10 bases between. Germline V gives CDR1 LNHDA, CDR2 SQIVND (reference sequence). CDR3 length: 14 residues. CDR3 protein: CASKSLNSNQPQHF. Written as DNA, the CDR3 is TGTGCCAGTAAATCTCTAAATAGCAATCAGCCCCAGCATTTT.

This chain uses TRBV28 with TRBJ2-7; no reliable D call. The CDR3 totals 12 residues. Germline CDR1 reads MDHEN; CDR2 reads SYDVKM. Trimming took off 2 bases at V and 2 bases at J, with 4 bases between the two ends. The CDR3 loop is CASSLDTYEQYF. CDR3 sequence (DNA): TGTGCCAGCAGTTTAGACACCTACGAGCAGTACTTC.

This sequence joins TRBV9 and TRBJ2-1; TRBD1 might be the D (5 bases). Trimming removed 0 bases at V and 9 bases at J, with 10 bases between. The CDR3 sequence is 13 residues long. CDR1 and CDR2 (germline): SGDLS, YYNGEE. The CDR3 bases are TGTGCCAGCAGCGTAGCTGGGGCGACTGAGCAGTTCTTC. This encodes CASSVAGATEQFF.

A few counts support this clone. This rearrangement joins TRBV19 to TRBJ1-1; 9 positions match TRBD1. The length of the CDR3 is 15 residues. With 4 bases clipped from V and 6 bases from J, the junction kept 9 bases outside the gene matches. Germline V CDR1 and CDR2: LNHDA, SQIVND (reference sequence). The CDR3 loop reads CASSSTGQGWAEAFF. The CDR3, as DNA: TGTGCCAGTAGTAGCACGGGACAGGGATGGGCTGAAGCTTTCTTT.

This chain joins TRBV29-1 and TRBJ2-1; tentatively, D is TRBD1 (6 bases). The ends were cut back, 1 base at V and 8 bases at J, with 12 bases in the middle. CDR1 SQVTM and CDR2 ANQGSEA come from the germline V gene. This CDR3 is built from 13 residues. The CDR3 spells CSVEAGAGDEQFF. The CDR3 DNA is TGCAGCGTTGAAGCAGGGGCTGGCGATGAGCAGTTCTTC.

The sample holds one count of this clone. The chain has TRBV7-2 and TRBJ2-5; possible D gene TRBD2, 6 bases. TRBJ2-7 matches the DNA end more closely, so the J call is doubtful. CDR1 and CDR2 (germline): SGHTA, FQGNSA. The CDR3 runs to 14 residues. CDR3 residues: CASSSSGTPYEQYF. In DNA, the CDR3 is TGTGCCAGCAGTTCATCCGGGACTCCTTACGAGCAGTACTTC.

This sequence joins TRBV11-2 and TRBJ2-7; possible D gene TRBD2, 5 bases. The CDR3 contains 16 residues. Germline V gives CDR1 SGHAT, CDR2 FQNNGV. Trimming shortened V by 5 bases and J by 1 base, and 18 bases separated the two germline ends. CDR3 DNA sequence: TGTGCCAGCAGCCCGGGGTCGTGGGGAGTTTCCTACGAGCAGTACTTC. Its translation: CASSPGSWGVSYEQYF. The whole variable domain, filled in from reference TRBV11-2 and TRBJ2-7, reads EAGVAQSPRYKIIEKRQSVAFWCNPISGHATLYWYQQILGQGPKLLIQFQNNGVVDDSQLPKDRFSAERLKGVDSTLKIQPAKLEDSAVYLCASSPGSWGVSYEQYFGPGTRLTVT.

The chain combines TRBV5-1 with TRBJ2-1, with TRBD2 matching over 14 bases. Germline CDR1 is SGHRS and CDR2 is YFSETQ. CDR3 length: 16 residues. V lost 3 bases, J lost 1 base, and 0 bases stayed unmatched. The CDR3 loop reads CASSWTSGGSYNEQFF. CDR3 bases: TGCGCCAGCAGCTGGACTAGCGGGGGGTCCTACAATGAGCAGTTCTTC.

The table lists this clone with a few counts. The chain combines TRBV10-3 with TRBJ2-1, with 12 bases aligning to TRBD2. The CDR3 is 16 amino acids. The germline gives CDR1 ENHRY, CDR2 SYGVKD. V shed 2 bases, J shed 5 bases, and the junction held 4 bases outside the gene matches. The CDR3 bases are TGTGCCATCAGTGAGCCTTCTAGCGGGGGGGACAATGAGCAGTTCTTC. It encodes CAISEPSSGGDNEQFF.

The chain combines TRBV28 with TRBJ2-5, with TRBD2 identical over 10 bases. The J call may be incorrect, as the DNA end agrees better with TRBJ2-7. Germline CDR1 reads MDHEN; CDR2 reads SYDVKM. The CDR3 is 14 amino acids. CDR3 DNA sequence: TGTGCCAGCAGTACCGGGACTAGCGCCGACGAGCAGTACTTC. It is translated as CASSTGTSADEQYF.

The chain is built from TRBV10-3 and TRBJ1-6, with D unclear. This CDR3 region has 12 residues. Germline V gene sequence: CDR1 ENHRY, CDR2 SYGVKD. V dropped 0 bases and J dropped 19 bases, with 13 bases sitting between them. CDR3 protein: CAISESRAGLHF. CDR3 coding DNA: TGTGCCATCAGTGAGTCGAGGGCGGGTCTTCACTTT.